These 30 T cell receptor beta chains were all obtained from the same sample, sequenced in a study of blood T cells in healthy people across ages. Using a J-beta primer mix together with a sample-barcoded 5' primer, a second PCR was run for about 7 to 12 cycles. TCRdb re-called the 5' RACE reads through MiXCR, storing one row per CDR3 protein. The sample has nearly 800,000 distinct CDR3 sequences; around three fifths are singletons. Input material: blood. The receptors derive from a man aged 35-49 years in good health.

This clonotype was recorded once. Being one base from a much bigger clone, this may be a read error. The rearrangement uses TRBV7-9 and TRBJ2-4; 8 nucleotides agree with TRBD1. This CDR3 comprises 14 residues. Germline loops: CDR1 SEHNR, CDR2 FQNEAQ (reference sequence). CDR3 DNA: TGTGTCAGCAGCCAAAACAGGGGGAACGCCATTCAGTACTTC. Protein product: CVSSQNRGNAIQYF.

The V and J genes are TRBV7-2 and TRBJ1-5; 9 bases fit TRBD1. Germline V CDR1 and CDR2: SGHTA, FQGNSA. V trimming: 0 bases; J trimming: 0 bases; junction bases outside the gene matches: 18. This CDR3 contains 22 residues. In DNA, the CDR3 is TGTGCCAGCAGCTTAGCCCACTTCCCGGGACAGGGTGGACGCTATAGCAATCAGCCCCAGCATTTT. Its protein is CASSLAHFPGQGGRYSNQPQHF.

The chain joins TRBV27 to TRBJ2-3; 7 bases align to TRBD2. The CDR3 is 14 residues long. Germline values: CDR1 MNHEY, CDR2 SMNVEV (reference sequence). The V and J ends lost 3 bases and 7 bases, in that order; junction bases with no gene match: 7. In DNA form, the CDR3 reads TGTGCCAGCAGTTTCTCCCGGGGACTAAATACGCAGTATTTT. Translation: CASSFSRGLNTQYF.

This clonotype was seen many times. J is TRBJ2-2 and V is TRBV6-6; 7 bases are shared with TRBD1. Unmatched junction bases numbered 8, after V lost 4 bases and J lost 6 bases. The CDR3 runs 15 residues. Germline lookup yields CDR1 MNHNY and CDR2 SVGAGI (reference sequence). The chain's CDR3 is CASSLPGGMAGELFF. CDR3 sequence (DNA): TGTGCCAGCAGTTTACCAGGGGGAATGGCCGGGGAGCTGTTTTTT.

The chain links TRBV28 to TRBJ2-5; 11 nucleotides line up with TRBD2. V trimming: 4 bases; J trimming: 4 bases; junction bases outside the gene matches: 8. The CDR3 is 16 residues long. CDR1 is MDHEN, CDR2 SYDVKM, per germline. The CDR3 DNA follows: TGTGCCAGCAGTTCCCAAACTAGCGGGAGATCAGAGACCCAGTACTTC. Its translation is CASSSQTSGRSETQYF.

The rearrangement uses TRBV9 and TRBJ2-3; D possibly corresponds to TRBD2 (7 bases). Trimming took off 3 bases at V and 2 bases at J, with 19 bases between the two ends. Germline CDR1 is SGDLS and CDR2 is YYNGEE. The CDR3 covers 17 residues. In DNA, the CDR3 is TGTGCCAGCAGCGAGGAGGGGGGAGGGGCCCACACAGATACGCAGTATTTT. Translated: CASSEEGGGAHTDTQYF. The whole variable domain, filled in from reference TRBV9 and TRBJ2-3, reads DSGVTQTPKHLITATGQRVTLRCSPRSGDLSVYWYQQSLDQGLQFLIQYYNGEERAKGNILERFSAQQFPDLHSELNLSSLELGDSALYFCASSEEGGGAHTDTQYFGPGTRLTVL.

This clonotype has just one count. This chain joins TRBV11-3 and TRBJ2-7; D call uncertain. The germline gives CDR1 SGHNT, CDR2 YENEEA. There are 16 residues in the CDR3. Trimming left V 0 bases short and J 3 bases short, with 15 bases between. The chain's CDR3 is CASSLERRLRNYEQYF. DNA for the CDR3: TGTGCCAGCAGCTTAGAAAGGCGGTTGCGAAACTACGAGCAGTACTTC.

Concerning this clonotype: A read error may explain this, as a much larger clone is one base away. The rearrangement joins TRBV7-9 to TRBJ2-1, with 11 bases identical to TRBD2. The J call is doubtful: the DNA matches TRBJ2-7 better. This CDR3 comprises 18 residues. CDR1 is SEHNR, CDR2 FQNEAQ, per germline (reference sequence). DNA for the CDR3: TGTGCCAGCAGCACCGAGACCGGGACTAGCGGTTCCTACAATGAGCAGTACTTC. This gives the protein CASSTETGTSGSYNEQYF.

V gene TRBV7-9 combines with J gene TRBJ1-5; TRBD1 agrees at 9 bases. The junction had 12 bases not matched to a gene; V was cut back by 5 bases and J by 7 bases. Germline values: CDR1 SEHNR, CDR2 FQNEAQ (reference sequence). The CDR3 runs to 16 residues. In DNA form, the CDR3 reads TGTGCCAGCAGCCCAGGTCCAGGGACAGGGATCCAGCCCCAGCATTTT. Translation: CASSPGPGTGIQPQHF.

This clonotype turned up a few times. The chain couples TRBV27 to TRBJ2-3; no reliable D call. Trimming removed 2 bases from V and 3 bases from J, with 6 bases in between. Germline V gives CDR1 MNHEY, CDR2 SMNVEV (reference sequence). CDR3 length equals 13 residues. Written as DNA, the CDR3 is TGTGCCAGCAGTTTAACCATGACAGATACGCAGTATTTT. Residues: CASSLTMTDTQYF.

This clonotype was seen a few times. V gene TRBV20-1 combines with J gene TRBJ2-1; weak D call: TRBD2 (6 bases). CDR1 is DFQATT, CDR2 SNEGSKA, per germline (reference sequence). The V and J ends lost 3 bases and 7 bases respectively, with 19 bases between them. The CDR3 is 15 amino acids. DNA for the CDR3: TGCAGTGCTAGCGTCCTAGGAGGGTCGGGGAATGAGCAGTTCTTC. The encoded protein is CSASVLGGSGNEQFF.

The chain has TRBV12-3 or TRBV12-4 and TRBJ2-3; possibly TRBD2 for D (6 bases). The V gene lost 6 bases and the J gene lost 8 bases, with 15 bases spanning the gap. CDR3 length: 13 residues. For the CDR3, the DNA is TGTGCCAGCAGACAAACTAGCAGGAGTACGCAGTATTTT. It yields the protein CASRQTSRSTQYF.

This clonotype turned up a few times. The rearrangement links TRBV20-1 to TRBJ2-7; 12 bases fit TRBD1. The V gene end was trimmed by 6 bases and the J gene end by 7 bases; junction bases not matched to a gene: 10. CDR1 is DFQATT, CDR2 SNEGSKA, per germline (reference sequence). The CDR3 extends over 14 amino acids. The CDR3 DNA sequence: TGCAGTGCCAGGGAGGGACAGGGGGCTTGGGAGCAGTACTTC. Translated: CSAREGQGAWEQYF.

This rearrangement joins TRBV4-2 to TRBJ1-2; D gene uncertain. CDR3 length equals 15 residues. V dropped 0 bases and J dropped 6 bases, with 14 bases sitting between them. Germline values: CDR1 LGHNA, CDR2 YNFKEQ. CDR3 nucleotides: TGTGCCAGCAGCCAAGAAAGGAGTTCGGGCCATGGCTACACCTTC. It encodes CASSQERSSGHGYTF.

This chain joins TRBV6-4 and TRBJ2-1; D gene ambiguous. CDR3 size: 15 residues. V was pared by 1 base and J by 5 bases, with 12 bases between. In germline, CDR1 is MRHNA, CDR2 SNTAGT. CDR3 protein: CASSDLTGYNNEQFF. CDR3 DNA: TGTGCCAGCAGTGACTTGACGGGCTATAACAATGAGCAGTTCTTC.

V gene TRBV20-1 combines with J gene TRBJ2-5; no firm D call. This CDR3 contains 12 residues. CDR1 DFQATT and CDR2 SNEGSKA come from the germline V gene (reference sequence). The V gene lost 3 bases and the J gene lost 4 bases, with 9 bases spanning the gap. CDR3 coding DNA: TGCAGTGCTAGCTCAGCTAGAGAGACCCAGTACTTC. Residues: CSASSARETQYF.

The chain is built from TRBV29-1 and TRBJ2-5; 9 nucleotides align to TRBD1. Trimming took 6 bases from V and 11 from J; bases not matched to a gene: 13. The CDR3 loop spans 13 amino acids. Germline CDR1 SQVTM, CDR2 ANQGSEA. The CDR3 is CSVTGGGGGEQYF. The CDR3 coding sequence is TGCAGCGTAACAGGGGGCGGTGGGGGTGAGCAGTACTTC.

The gene calls are TRBV28 and TRBJ2-5; 10 positions match TRBD1. From germline, CDR1 is MDHEN and CDR2 SYDVKM. The CDR3 loop spans 15 amino acids. After removal of 3 bases from V and 12 bases from J, the junction contained 13 bases not matched to a gene. CDR3 coding DNA: TGTGCCAGCAGTTTGGGGGGACAGGGGCTTCCGGAAAAGTACTTC. Translation gives CASSLGGQGLPEKYF.

The chain joins TRBV25-1 to TRBJ1-6; perhaps TRBD1 as D (6 bases). CDR3 length: 15 amino acids. With 1 base removed from V and 7 bases from J, the gap between germline ends came to 11 bases. Germline V gives CDR1 MGHDK, CDR2 SYGVNS. CDR3 nucleotides: TGTGCCAGCAGTGAATTTAAGGGGACAAATTCACCCCTCCACTTT. Protein: CASSEFKGTNSPLHF.

The chain combines TRBV28 with TRBJ2-7, with D perhaps matching TRBD2 (6 bases). Germline V gives CDR1 MDHEN, CDR2 SYDVKM. CDR3 length: 15 amino acids. The V end lost 4 bases, the J end lost 2 bases, and 15 bases lay between the germline ends. CDR3 protein: CASSSPGSGTYEQYF. DNA for the CDR3: TGTGCCAGCAGTTCCCCGGGTAGCGGAACCTACGAGCAGTACTTC.

This chain links TRBV20-1 with TRBJ2-1; no definite D call. CDR3 length: 14 amino acids. The V gene's germline CDR1 is DFQATT and CDR2 SNEGSKA (reference sequence). V dropped 4 bases and J dropped 0 bases, with 10 bases sitting between them. CDR3 loop: CSATAPNSYNEQFF. For the CDR3, the DNA is TGCAGTGCTACCGCTCCCAACTCCTACAATGAGCAGTTCTTC.

The count of this clonotype is one. The V gene is TRBV11-3, the J gene TRBJ2-3; 9 bases are shared with TRBD1. V shed 1 base and J 7 bases; nucleotides not matched to a gene: 3. Germline CDR1 reads SGHNT; CDR2 reads YENEEA. CDR3 length: 14 amino acids. The CDR3 region is CASSLGQGEHTQYF. The CDR3 DNA sequence: TGTGCCAGCAGCTTAGGACAGGGGGAGCATACGCAGTATTTT. Combining the CDR3 with reference TRBV11-3 and TRBJ2-3 gives the whole variable domain EAGVVQSPRYKIIEKKQPVAFWCNPISGHNTLYWYLQNLGQGPELLIRYENEEAVDDSQLPKDRFSAERLKGVDSTLKIQPAELGDSAVYLCASSLGQGEHTQYFGPGTRLTVL.

This clonotype came up once. This chain joins TRBV24-1 and TRBJ2-1; TRBD1 matches 7 bases. The V segment lost 7 bases and the J segment 11 bases; nucleotides outside the gene matches: 10. CDR3 length equals 13 residues. CDR1 and CDR2 from the germline V gene are KGHDR and SFDVKD. CDR3 amino acids: CATRAGTDWKQFF. The CDR3 DNA reads TGTGCCACCAGGGCCGGGACAGACTGGAAGCAGTTCTTC.

The chain is built from TRBV20-1 and TRBJ2-1; 7 positions match TRBD2. The tail of the sequence fits TRBJ2-7 better, so the J call may be wrong. The CDR3 is 15 amino acids. Germline values: CDR1 DFQATT, CDR2 SNEGSKA (reference sequence). The CDR3 DNA sequence: TGCAGTGCCCTGAATCCTAGCGGAGGGGTCAACGAGCAGTACTTC. Translation gives CSALNPSGGVNEQYF.

The chain is built from TRBV7-2 and TRBJ2-3; the match to TRBD1 covers 10 bases. Looked up from germline, CDR1 is SGHTA and CDR2 is FQGNSA. J was trimmed by 1 base and V by 5 bases; bases with no gene match: 6. The CDR3 loop spans 16 amino acids. The CDR3 coding sequence is TGTGCCAGCAGCGCACCGGGACAGGGGCGCACAGATACGCAGTATTTT. Amino acid sequence: CASSAPGQGRTDTQYF.

The genes are TRBV7-6 and TRBJ1-1; D is ambiguous. Germline assignment: CDR1 SGHVS and CDR2 FNYEAQ. The V gene lost 3 bases and the J gene lost 4 bases, with 12 bases spanning the gap. The CDR3 runs 14 residues. The CDR3 region has the DNA TGTGCCAGCAGCTTTTCCTATCAGGTCACTGAAGCTTTCTTT. The encoded protein is CASSFSYQVTEAFF.

This clonotype was detected only a few times. The chain links TRBV6-5 to TRBJ2-3; D is perhaps TRBD1 (5 bases). Trimming removed 2 bases from V and 2 bases from J, with 11 bases in between. The CDR3 is 15 amino acids. Germline-derived CDR1 and CDR2 are MNHEY and SVGAGI. CDR3 region: CASSYQGGNTDTQYF. The DNA of the CDR3 is TGTGCCAGCAGTTACCAGGGCGGTAACACAGATACGCAGTATTTT.

This clonotype was recorded a few times. The chain couples TRBV29-1 to TRBJ2-3; possible D gene TRBD1, 6 bases. This CDR3 comprises 15 residues. The V end was cut by 8 bases, the J end by 4 bases, with 22 bases between. Germline lookup yields CDR1 SQVTM and CDR2 ANQGSEA. As DNA, the CDR3 is TGCAGCTTTACGCACAGGGTAATCGCACCAGATACGCAGTATTTT. This encodes CSFTHRVIAPDTQYF.

The V call is TRBV5-5, the J call TRBJ1-1; TRBD1 aligns across 8 bases. CDR1 SGHKS and CDR2 YYEKEE come from the germline V gene (reference sequence). V lost 3 bases and J lost 7; bases outside the gene matches: 11. The CDR3 consists of 15 residues. The CDR3 region has the DNA TGTGCCAGCAGCTCCGGCACCGACAGGGGTAATGAAGCTTTCTTT. Its translation is CASSSGTDRGNEAFF.

The chain recombines TRBV7-9 with TRBJ2-4, with 11 positions matching TRBD1. The assigned J gene may be wrong: the sequence end matches TRBJ2-7 better. This CDR3 spans 19 amino acids. Germline-derived CDR1 and CDR2 are SEHNR and FQNEAQ (reference sequence). CDR3 sequence (DNA): TGTGCCAGCAGCTTCCCTGGACAGGGGGCTCTAGGGTTGATGGACGAGCAGTACTTC. This encodes CASSFPGQGALGLMDEQYF.